This TCR beta chain was identified during a study of cytomegalovirus exposure and HLA in healthy donors. The PCR ran on 60 Vbeta and 13 Jbeta primers. Assay used: immunoSEQ multiplex PCR; TCRdb lists only in-frame clones, some missing. Here the sample spans approximately 110,000 clones, 77% being singletons. This clone turned up a few times. The sample consisted of PBMCs. This clonotype originated in a woman aged 40 to 50 in good health and CMV-seropositive.

The CDR3 DNA reads TGTGCCTGGACAGGGGATAGCAATCAGCCCCAGCATTTT. Protein product: CAWTGDSNQPQHF. V usage is TRBV30 and J usage is TRBJ1-5; TRBD1 is a possible D gene (6 bases). Deletions cut 4 bases from V and 0 bases from J, with 7 bases between. The germline V gene has CDR1 GTSNPN and CDR2 SVGIG (reference sequence). The CDR3 totals 13 residues.